This TCR beta chain was identified during a study of cytomegalovirus exposure and HLA in healthy donors. Healthy bone marrow donors supplied every sample. As to this clone: Its specificity is not known.

Study conclusions and caveats: Most likely, a cluster of highly shared sequence variants arose as a sequencing artifact.

Germline V CDR1 and CDR2: GTSNPN, SVGIG (reference sequence). This CDR3 is 14 amino acids long. Trimming stripped 2 bases from V and 4 bases from J, with 14 bases between. PCR involved 60 Vbeta and 13 Jbeta primers. Measured with immunoSEQ multiplex PCR; TCRdb has only the in-frame clones, and not every one. The repertoire holds about 190,000 clones, with roughly 81% as singletons. The chain recombines TRBV30 with TRBJ1-2; D not resolved. The sequencing input was PBMCs. The receptor was derived from a woman under 40 in good health and CMV-seropositive. The CDR3 DNA sequence: TGTGCCTGGAGTTCCCAGGTTATCTCCTATGGCTACACCTTC. It yields the protein CAWSSQVISYGYTF.